The T cell receptor beta chain described here comes from a study of T cell responses to AZD1222 COVID-19 vaccine. The ends lost 0 bases at V and 3 bases at J; junction bases unmatched: 8. There are 17 residues in the CDR3. Per the germline V gene, CDR1 is WSHSY and CDR2 is SAAADI. This clone was counted only a few times. Its antigen is as yet unknown. Study results and limitations: Only 5 or 6 individuals given AZD1222 were seropositive at baseline.

The method was immunoSEQ multiplex PCR; TCRdb's version includes in-frame clones alone and lacks a portion of them. The sample carries over 110,000 clones, roughly 91% recorded once. The J gene is TRBJ2-4, the V gene TRBV10-2; 7 bases map to TRBD1. This sample comprised peripheral blood, obtained on day 0 of AZD1222 vaccination. This receptor was taken from an adult in good health. Here the CDR3 reads CASSESIQGWIKNIQYF. In DNA form, the CDR3 reads TGCGCCAGCAGTGAGTCGATACAGGGGTGGATCAAAAACATTCAGTACTTC.